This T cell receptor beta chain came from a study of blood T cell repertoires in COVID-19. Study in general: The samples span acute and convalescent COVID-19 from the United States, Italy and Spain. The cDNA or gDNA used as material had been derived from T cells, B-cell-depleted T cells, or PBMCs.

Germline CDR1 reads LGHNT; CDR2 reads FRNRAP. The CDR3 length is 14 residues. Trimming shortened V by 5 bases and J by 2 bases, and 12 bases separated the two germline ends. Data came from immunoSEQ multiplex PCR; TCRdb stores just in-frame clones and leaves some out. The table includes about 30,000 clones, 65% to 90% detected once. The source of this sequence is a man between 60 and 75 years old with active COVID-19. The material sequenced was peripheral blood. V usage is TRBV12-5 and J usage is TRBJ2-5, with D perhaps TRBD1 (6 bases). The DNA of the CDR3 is TGTGCTAGTGGTGCCGGACAGCCTCAAGAGACCCAGTACTTC. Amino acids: CASGAGQPQETQYF.